The present TCR beta chain was sequenced within a study of monozygotic twins with cystic fibrosis. Whole-study findings and limits: Monozygotic CF twin pairs shared significantly more nucleotide-identical clonotypes than unrelated CF individuals did.

CDR1 and CDR2 (germline): MRHNA, SNTAGT. V was trimmed by 5 bases and J by 0 bases, leaving 15 bases between them. The CDR3 length is 16 residues. Details on this clone: The antigen is not known.

The table came from immunoSEQ multiplex PCR; TCRdb's copy has only in-frame clones and leaves some out. The table includes about 9,200 clones, roughly 99.4% detected once. This clonotype was sampled from a man between 18 and 35 years old with cystic fibrosis. Sequenced input: blood. V is TRBV6-4 and J is TRBJ2-3; weak D call: TRBD2 (5 bases). The CDR3 protein is CASSHGIALSTDTQYF. The CDR3 DNA reads as TGTGCCAGCAGTCATGGGATAGCGCTAAGCACAGATACGCAGTATTTT.